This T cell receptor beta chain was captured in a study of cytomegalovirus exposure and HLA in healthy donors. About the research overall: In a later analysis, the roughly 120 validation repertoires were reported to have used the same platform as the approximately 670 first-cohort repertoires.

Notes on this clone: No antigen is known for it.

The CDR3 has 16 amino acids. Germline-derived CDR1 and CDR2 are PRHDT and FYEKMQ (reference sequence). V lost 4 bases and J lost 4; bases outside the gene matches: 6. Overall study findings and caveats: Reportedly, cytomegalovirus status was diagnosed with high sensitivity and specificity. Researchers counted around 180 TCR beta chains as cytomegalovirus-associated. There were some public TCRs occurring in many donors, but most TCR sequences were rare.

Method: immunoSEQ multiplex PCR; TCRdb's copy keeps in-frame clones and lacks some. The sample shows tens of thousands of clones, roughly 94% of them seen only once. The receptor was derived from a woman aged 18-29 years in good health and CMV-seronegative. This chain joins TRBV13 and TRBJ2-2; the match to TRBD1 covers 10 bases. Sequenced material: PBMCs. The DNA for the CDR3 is TGTGCCAGCAGCTCCGACAGGGGGCGCACCACCGGGGAGCTGTTTTTT. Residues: CASSSDRGRTTGELFF.